This TCR beta chain was captured in a study of T cell responses to AZD1222 COVID-19 vaccine. Trimming stripped 0 bases from V and 1 base from J, with 10 bases between. The CDR3 spans 16 residues. Germline values: CDR1 LGHNA, CDR2 YNFKEQ. Pooling was applied to second doses at about 4 or about 12 weeks. The table came from immunoSEQ multiplex PCR; TCRdb's copy has only in-frame clones and leaves some out. Of some 180,000 clones in the sample, 92% are singletons; the top ten hold about 2.1%. The chain couples TRBV4-2 to TRBJ1-3; D is ambiguous. Sequences were derived from peripheral blood, sampled 28 days after the second AZD1222 dose. The sequence came from an adult who received the AZD1222 COVID-19 vaccine. The CDR3 sequence: CASSQDWAGSGNTIYF. CDR3 DNA: TGTGCCAGCAGCCAAGATTGGGCAGGATCTGGAAACACCATATATTTT.